The sequence of this T cell receptor (beta chain) was determined in a study of blood T cell repertoires in COVID-19. Study-level background: Donors in the United States, Italy and Spain gave samples during acute or convalescent COVID-19. Sample material is recorded as cDNA or gDNA derived from T cells, B-cell-depleted T cells, or PBMCs.

Per the original data handling: Estimates of nucleated cell counts were drawn from the amplification of reference gene primers. Measured with immunoSEQ multiplex PCR; TCRdb has only the in-frame clones, and not every one. Clonal size and the V and J genes are those of that table, whereas D and trimming came from the DNA. The table has around 60,000 clones, about four fifths seen once. Germline V CDR1 and CDR2: MDHEN, SYDVKM. The CDR3 spans 15 residues. Losses at the gene ends were 5 bases for V and 4 bases for J; bases not matched to a gene: 10. Sequencing was done on a sample of peripheral blood. The source is a human donor in a cohort sampled during active COVID-19. The chain is built from TRBV28 and TRBJ2-7, with 8 bases fitting TRBD1. The CDR3 DNA sequence: TGTGCCAGCAGTCTTGACAGGGGACGACTGTACGAGCAGTACTTC. Translated, it gives CASSLDRGRLYEQYF.